This entry lists 15 T cell receptor beta chains sequenced from one sample in a study of blood T cell repertoires in COVID-19. Method: immunoSEQ multiplex PCR; TCRdb's copy keeps in-frame clones and lacks some. The sample lists approximately 290,000 clones; nearly 90% were seen once. The specimen was PBMCs or T cells enriched from blood (not recorded which). These TCRs come from a young woman with acute COVID-19.

The chain has TRBV5-8 and TRBJ1-1; TRBD1 agrees at 7 bases. Losses at the gene ends were 0 bases for V and 4 bases for J; bases not matched to a gene: 3. CDR3 length: 14 amino acids. Germline lookup yields CDR1 SGHTS and CDR2 YDEGEE. CDR3 nucleotides: TGTGCCAGCAGCTTGGGACAGGGACTCACTGAAGCTTTCTTT. This gives the protein CASSLGQGLTEAFF.

The chain uses TRBV2 and TRBJ2-2, with D hard to call. V shed 8 bases and J shed 0 bases, with 7 bases lying between them. CDR1 SNHLY and CDR2 FYNNEI come from the germline V gene. The CDR3 covers 13 residues. The CDR3 here is CASPGPNTGELFF. As DNA, the CDR3 is TGTGCCAGCCCTGGGCCGAACACCGGGGAGCTGTTTTTT. Complete variable domain (other parts from reference TRBV2 and TRBJ2-2): EPEVTQTPSHQVTQMGQEVILRCVPISNHLYFYWYRQILGQKVEFLVSFYNNEISEKSEIFDDQFSVERPDGSNFTLKIRSTKLEDSAMYFCASPGPNTGELFFGEGSRLTVL.

The chain combines TRBV18 with TRBJ2-2; 11 bases are shared with TRBD2. The J segment lost 0 bases and the V segment lost 2 bases, leaving 5 bases of the junction unmatched. Germline assignment: CDR1 KGHSH and CDR2 LQKENI. CDR3 length equals 18 residues. CDR3 loop: CASSPRLAGGSNTGELFF. The CDR3 DNA is TGTGCCAGCTCACCAAGGCTAGCGGGAGGATCGAACACCGGGGAGCTGTTTTTT.

This rearrangement joins TRBV11-2 to TRBJ1-1; 9 bases match TRBD1. Losses at the gene ends were 4 bases for V and 2 bases for J; bases not matched to a gene: 2. Germline loops: CDR1 SGHAT, CDR2 FQNNGV. The CDR3 sequence is 14 residues long. The CDR3 protein is CASSWDRANTEAFF. DNA for the CDR3: TGTGCCAGCAGCTGGGACAGGGCCAACACTGAAGCTTTCTTT.

The chain is built from TRBV25-1 and TRBJ2-3, with D tentatively TRBD2 (6 bases). The germline V gene has CDR1 MGHDK and CDR2 SYGVNS. Trimming left V 4 bases short and J 4 bases short, with 15 bases between. This CDR3 comprises 15 residues. CDR3 bases: TGTGCCAGCAGTGCACTGCGCGGGAAGGCAGATACGCAGTATTTT. This codes for CASSALRGKADTQYF.

This chain connects TRBV7-9 to TRBJ1-2; D possibly corresponds to TRBD1 (6 bases). The CDR3 extends over 13 amino acids. The V and J ends lost 7 bases and 4 bases respectively, with 13 bases between them. Germline V gene sequence: CDR1 SEHNR, CDR2 FQNEAQ (reference sequence). CDR3 DNA: TGTGCCAGCATAGGACAGAAGGTCTATGGCTACACCTTC. Translated, it gives CASIGQKVYGYTF.

This clone occurred a few times. The genes are TRBV11-2 and TRBJ1-1; weak D call: TRBD1 (6 bases). Deletions cut 6 bases from V and 0 bases from J, with 8 bases between. The CDR3 has 13 amino acids. CDR1 and CDR2 (germline): SGHAT, FQNNGV. The DNA for the CDR3 is TGTGCCAGCAGAGGGGGTTTGAACACTGAAGCTTTCTTT. It is translated as CASRGGLNTEAFF.

This CDR3 reads CASSAPRQETQYF. The CDR3, as DNA: TGTGCCAGCAGTGCCCCTAGACAAGAGACCCAGTACTTC. The V call is TRBV2, the J call TRBJ2-5; D remains ambiguous. Trimming stripped 4 bases from V and 2 bases from J, with 8 bases between. Germline-derived CDR1 and CDR2 are SNHLY and FYNNEI. The CDR3 has 13 amino acids.

In its sample, this clone was seen once. The J gene is TRBJ2-7, the V gene TRBV12-2; the DNA was not used to check the table's D call, TRBD2. TRBV12-2 is recorded as a pseudogene. This CDR3 region has 16 residues. The CDR3 nucleotides are TGTGCAAGTCGCTTATGGTGGGCGGGACCACCCTACGAGCAGTACTTC. Protein sequence: CASRLWWAGPPYEQYF.

The chain employs TRBV27 and TRBJ1-6; maybe TRBD1 (5 bases). The CDR3 consists of 14 residues. V was clipped by 5 bases and J by 3 bases, with 8 bases between them. Germline V lookup: CDR1 MNHEY, CDR2 SMNVEV (reference sequence). DNA of the CDR3: TGTGCCAGCAGTATTGACAGCTATAATTCACCCCTCCACTTT. Protein sequence: CASSIDSYNSPLHF.

This clone was found once. The junction differs from germline at one of its ends, possibly a read error. This rearrangement joins TRBV7-7 to TRBJ2-7, with 9 nucleotides matching TRBD2. CDR3 length equals 14 residues. Germline CDR1 is SSHAT and CDR2 is FNYEAQ (reference sequence). The CDR3 DNA reads as TGTGCTAGCAGCCCTGGGACTAGCTGGGGCGAGCAGTACTTC. Its protein is CASSPGTSWGEQYF.

The gene calls are TRBV11-3 and TRBJ2-1; the D is unclear. V was shortened by 3 bases and J by 6 bases, with 9 bases between the two germline ends. Germline V lookup: CDR1 SGHNT, CDR2 YENEEA. The CDR3 is made up of 13 amino acids. In DNA, the CDR3 is TGTGCCAGCAGCTTTTCTAATAGCAATGAGCAGTTCTTC. This sequence encodes CASSFSNSNEQFF.

The rearrangement links TRBV5-6 to TRBJ1-6, with a possible D match to TRBD1 (6 bases). CDR1 and CDR2 (germline): SGHDT, YYEEEE. The V gene lost 0 bases and the J gene lost 9 bases, with 16 bases spanning the gap. The CDR3 is made up of 16 amino acids. The CDR3: CASSLVPTGTASPLHF. The CDR3 DNA follows: TGTGCCAGCAGCTTGGTTCCTACAGGGACGGCTTCACCCCTCCACTTT.

The V and J genes are TRBV9 and TRBJ2-2; D perhaps matches TRBD2 (5 bases). V gave up 4 bases and J gave up 4 bases, with 14 bases separating them. The CDR3 sequence is 15 residues long. Germline V gene sequence: CDR1 SGDLS, CDR2 YYNGEE. CDR3 coding DNA: TGTGCCAGCAGCCCCACCGAGGGCAGCACCGGGGAGCTGTTTTTT. It encodes CASSPTEGSTGELFF.

The chain employs TRBV19 and TRBJ1-6, with TRBD1 matching over 7 bases. CDR1 and CDR2 from the germline V gene are LNHDA and SQIVND (reference sequence). This CDR3 has 13 amino acids. Unmatched junction bases numbered 5, after V lost 11 bases and J lost 4 bases. As DNA, the CDR3 is TGTGCCGGGGGACAGAGATATAATTCACCCCTCCACTTT. Its translation is CAGGQRYNSPLHF.